These T cell receptor beta chains were read from a single sample in a study of blood T cell repertoires in COVID-19. The method was immunoSEQ multiplex PCR; TCRdb's version includes in-frame clones alone and lacks a portion of them. The table shows about 80,000 clones, with about 85% occurring only once. The sequenced material came from peripheral blood. All receptors come from a human donor in a cohort sampled during active COVID-19. Both conserved end residues are part of each CDR3. D genes are given only for firm matches. Expanded clones get a size class; other rows say once, few or many, or leave the size out.

V gene: TRBV11-3
D gene: NA
clone size: NA
J gene: TRBJ2-2
CDR3 protein: CASSHGRQEVPGELFF
CDR3 DNA: TGTGCCAGCAGCCACGGACGTCAGGAGGTCCCCGGGGAGCTGTTTTTT

V gene: TRBV6-5
D gene: TRBD1
clone size: NA
J gene: TRBJ1-4
CDR3 protein: CASSTSQGRKLFF
CDR3 DNA: TGTGCCAGCAGTACCTCACAGGGGCGGAAACTGTTTTTT

V gene: TRBV6-6
D gene: NA
clone size: NA
J gene: TRBJ1-2
CDR3 protein: CASSYESGGPTHGYTF
CDR3 DNA: TGTGCCAGCAGTTACGAATCAGGAGGACCCACCCATGGCTACACCTTC

V gene: TRBV5-1
D gene: TRBD2
clone size: once
J gene: TRBJ2-2
CDR3 protein: CASTPRGGMGGELFF
CDR3 DNA: TGCGCCAGCACCCCTCGGGGGGGAATGGGCGGGGAGCTGTTTTTT

V gene: TRBV2
D gene: NA
clone size: once
J gene: TRBJ2-3
CDR3 protein: CASSRDNTDTQYF
CDR3 DNA: TGTGCCAGCAGCAGGGACAACACAGATACGCAGTATTTT

V gene: TRBV28
D gene: TRBD1
clone size: NA
J gene: TRBJ2-5
CDR3 protein: CASRRLRGEDRETQYF
CDR3 DNA: TGTGCCAGCAGGCGTCTGAGGGGCGAGGACAGGGAGACCCAGTACTTC

V gene: TRBV5-1
D gene: NA
clone size: NA
J gene: TRBJ2-5
CDR3 protein: CASSPQVLGAQETQYF
CDR3 DNA: TGCGCCAGCAGCCCACAGGTTCTAGGGGCACAAGAGACCCAGTACTTC

V gene: TRBV3-1/TRBV3-2
D gene: NA
clone size: NA
J gene: TRBJ1-1
CDR3 protein: CASSQVEGVTFF
CDR3 DNA: TGTGCCAGCAGCCAAGTTGAAGGGGTGACTTTCTTT

V gene: TRBV6-1
D gene: TRBD1
clone size: NA
J gene: TRBJ2-1
CDR3 protein: CASRDRRPVDEQFF
CDR3 DNA: TGTGCCAGCAGGGACAGGCGACCGGTGGATGAGCAGTTCTTC

V gene: TRBV27
D gene: NA
clone size: NA
J gene: TRBJ1-1
CDR3 protein: CASSPRSPKGTEAFF
CDR3 DNA: TGTGCCAGCAGTCCTCGGTCCCCAAAGGGGACTGAAGCTTTCTTT

V gene: TRBV30
D gene: TRBD1
clone size: few
J gene: TRBJ1-2
CDR3 protein: CAWRGQGPANYGYTF
CDR3 DNA: TGTGCCTGGCGAGGACAGGGCCCCGCTAACTATGGCTACACCTTC

V gene: TRBV3-1/TRBV3-2
D gene: NA
clone size: NA
J gene: TRBJ2-2
CDR3 protein: CASSQGRGTGELFF
CDR3 DNA: TGTGCCAGCAGCCAAGGGCGGGGCACCGGGGAGCTGTTTTTT

V gene: TRBV4-1
D gene: TRBD2
clone size: NA
J gene: TRBJ2-3
CDR3 protein: CASSQDGGASGADTQYF
CDR3 DNA: TGCGCCAGCAGCCAAGATGGGGGGGCTAGCGGGGCGGATACGCAGTATTTT

V gene: TRBV19
D gene: NA
clone size: NA
J gene: TRBJ1-3
CDR3 protein: CASRDLLLSGNTIYF
CDR3 DNA: TGTGCCAGCCGGGACTTACTCCTCTCTGGAAACACCATATATTTT

V gene: TRBV28
D gene: TRBD1
clone size: once
J gene: TRBJ2-7
CDR3 protein: CASSLLGQGPYEQYF
CDR3 DNA: TGTGCCAGCAGTTTATTGGGACAGGGGCCCTACGAGCAGTACTTC

V gene: TRBV6-5
D gene: NA
clone size: NA
J gene: TRBJ1-2
CDR3 protein: CASSYLGQEANYGYTF
CDR3 DNA: TGTGCCAGCAGTTACCTCGGCCAGGAAGCTAACTATGGCTACACCTTC